This paragraph covers one T cell receptor (beta chain) sequence. Its target is not known. The data derive from a study of blood T cells in healthy people across ages. General study findings and limits: Fewer expanded clones and more diversity marked long-lived versus aged donors. Not knowing donor CMV status may have confounded expanded clonotype changes.

Per germline, CDR1 DFQATT and CDR2 SNEGSKA (reference sequence). The junction had 9 bases not matched to a gene; V was cut back by 1 base and J by 9 bases. The CDR3 extends over 14 amino acids. Each of the donors had approximately 10 milliliters of peripheral blood drawn into EDTA-treated Vacutainer tubes. Isolation yielded PBMCs, at least 7 million per sample, in every case. It was with a sample-barcoded 5' primer and a J-beta primer mix that a second PCR of about 6 to 12 cycles was run. MiXCR, run by TCRdb on the 5' RACE reads, gives a single entry per CDR3 protein. Of about 1.1 million distinct CDR3 sequences listed, around two fifths are singletons.

V usage is TRBV20-1 and J usage is TRBJ2-1, with 7 bases aligning to TRBD1. Sequencing used blood. This clonotype was obtained from a man younger than 35 in good health. The CDR3, as DNA: TGCAGTGCTAGAGTGGCGCAGGGGGTTGGTGAGCAGTTCTTC. As protein: CSARVAQGVGEQFF.